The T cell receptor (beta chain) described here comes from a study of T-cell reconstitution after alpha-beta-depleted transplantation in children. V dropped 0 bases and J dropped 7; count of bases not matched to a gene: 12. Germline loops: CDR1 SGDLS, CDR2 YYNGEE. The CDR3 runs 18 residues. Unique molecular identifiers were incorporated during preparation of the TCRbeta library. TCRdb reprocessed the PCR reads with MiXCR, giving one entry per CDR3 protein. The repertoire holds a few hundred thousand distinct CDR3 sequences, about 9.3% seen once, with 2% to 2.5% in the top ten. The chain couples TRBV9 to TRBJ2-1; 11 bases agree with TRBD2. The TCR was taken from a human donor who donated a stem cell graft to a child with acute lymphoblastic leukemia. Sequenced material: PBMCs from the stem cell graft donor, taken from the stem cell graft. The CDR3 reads CASSVGGSGRAQVNEQFF. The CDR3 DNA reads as TGTGCCAGCAGCGTAGGAGGTAGCGGGAGGGCCCAGGTGAATGAGCAGTTCTTC.